The rows below give T cell receptor beta chains drawn from one sample of a study of blood T cell repertoires in COVID-19. TCRdb keeps only in-frame clones here, not all; method: immunoSEQ multiplex PCR. Of 90,000 to 150,000 clones in the sample, 88% are singletons; the top ten hold 0.75% to 0.9%. Material for sequencing was peripheral blood. These receptor sequences come from a woman aged 45-59 years with active or convalescent COVID-19. Both conserved end residues are part of each CDR3. A D gene is named only where the DNA matches it firmly. Size is omitted from some rows. Given values are once, few, many or a class for expanded clones.

D gene,V gene,clone size,J gene,CDR3 DNA,CDR3 protein
TRBD1,TRBV27,NA,TRBJ2-7,TGTGCCAGCAGTATACTAGAAACAGGGGGGTGGTACTTC,CASSILETGGWYF
NA,TRBV2,NA,TRBJ2-6,TGTGCCAGCAGTGAACTCTCTGGGGCCAACGTCCTGACTTTC,CASSELSGANVLTF
NA,TRBV6-5,NA,TRBJ2-3,TGTGCCAGCAGTTACTCAAGAGGGCGAGGGACAGATACGCAGTATTTT,CASSYSRGRGTDTQYF
TRBD1,TRBV28,NA,TRBJ1-5,TGTGCCAGCAGGGAGGGACAGGGAGTCAATCAGCCCCAGCATTTT,CASREGQGVNQPQHF
NA,TRBV19,NA,TRBJ1-1,TGTGCCAGTAGTATACAGGGAATGAACACTGAAGCTTTCTTT,CASSIQGMNTEAFF
TRBD1,TRBV28,NA,TRBJ1-5,TGTGCCAGCAGTTTCCCTGACAGGGGGATCCATCAGCCCCAGCATTTT,CASSFPDRGIHQPQHF
NA,TRBV6-2/TRBV6-3,NA,TRBJ2-7,TGTGCCAGCAGTCGTAGGGGGACCTACGAGCAGTACTTC,CASSRRGTYEQYF
NA,TRBV18,NA,TRBJ2-7,TGTGCCAGCTCACCAAGACAGGCCTCCTACGAGCAGTACTTC,CASSPRQASYEQYF
NA,TRBV27,NA,TRBJ1-6,TGTGCCAGCAGTTTATTGGGAGCTAATTCACCCCTCCACTTT,CASSLLGANSPLHF
NA,TRBV4-3,few,TRBJ1-4,TGCGCCAGCAGCCAAGAACCAGGGATTCATACTAATGAAAAACTGTTTTTT,CASSQEPGIHTNEKLFF
TRBD1,TRBV19,NA,TRBJ1-4,TGTGCCAGTCTCCAGGGACAGCCGATCGAAAAACTGTTTTTT,CASLQGQPIEKLFF
NA,TRBV6-2/TRBV6-3,NA,TRBJ2-1,TGTGCCAGCAGCCCCGACAATGAGCAGTTCTTC,CASSPDNEQFF
NA,TRBV10-3,few,TRBJ1-1,TGTGCCAGCTCCCCCGGGATGAACACTGAAGCTTTCTTT,CASSPGMNTEAFF
NA,TRBV23-1,NA,TRBJ1-2,TGCGCCAGCAGTCAATCGAAGACCTCTACAGCTAACTATGGCTACACCTTC,CASSQSKTSTANYGYTF
NA,TRBV3-1/TRBV3-2,NA,TRBJ1-1,TGTGCCAGCAGCCGGTTACAGGGTAGTGATGAAGCTTTCTTT,CASSRLQGSDEAFF
TRBD1,TRBV28,NA,TRBJ1-1,TGTGCCAGCAGTTTGCTTACCGGGACAGGGGATCCTCTTGAAGCTTTCTTT,CASSLLTGTGDPLEAFF
TRBD1,TRBV28,NA,TRBJ1-1,TGTGCCAGCAGACAGAGCAGGGGGCTTACTGAAGCTTTCTTT,CASRQSRGLTEAFF
NA,TRBV11-2,NA,TRBJ1-1,TGTGCCAGCAGCTTAGATCGCGACTCTACAGGGTTTAGGGCTTTCTTT,CASSLDRDSTGFRAFF
TRBD1,TRBV9,NA,TRBJ1-1,TGTGCCAGCAGCGCAGGGAAGGGGACAGGAGCCCTGAACACTGAAGCTTTCTTT,CASSAGKGTGALNTEAFF